The T cell receptor beta chain under discussion was sequenced for a study of T-cell reconstitution after alpha-beta-depleted transplantation in children. Notes on the study in general: One year after transplant, T-cell counts and diversity came mostly from newly produced T cells. After transplant, high TCRbeta diversity at day 60 in some patients arose from surviving recipient T cells and thymic progenitors. The study reportedly traced alpha-beta T cells about two months after transplant to several hundred expanded graft clones.

V dropped 9 bases and J dropped 1 base, with 9 bases sitting between them. From germline, CDR1 is ENHRY and CDR2 SYGVKD. The CDR3 covers 12 residues. On this clonotype itself: Its antigen is unknown.

Preparing the TCRbeta library involved the use of unique molecular identifiers. TCRdb processed the PCR reads anew with MiXCR; each CDR3 protein has one entry. The repertoire has 700,000 to 950,000 distinct CDR3 sequences, roughly 15% of them found once; the top ten carry roughly 5%. The V gene is TRBV10-3, the J gene TRBJ2-5; D is possibly TRBD1 (6 bases). Sequences were derived from PBMCs, mostly from graft donor cells, sampled 360 days after TCRalphabeta/CD19-depleted stem cell transplant. This TCR came from a male patient younger than 18 who had a stem cell transplant for acute lymphoblastic leukemia, so the T cells may come from the graft donor. CDR3 region: CAIGTPQETQYF. The CDR3 nucleotides are TGTGCCATAGGGACACCCCAAGAGACCCAGTACTTC.